This T cell receptor (beta chain) comes out of a study of blood T cell repertoires in COVID-19. Study-wide context: The cDNA or gDNA used as material had been derived from T cells, B-cell-depleted T cells, or PBMCs.

The CDR3 is 13 amino acids. The V gene end was trimmed by 4 bases and the J gene end by 8 bases; junction bases not matched to a gene: 7. Looked up from germline, CDR1 is MNHEY and CDR2 is SVGAGI. This table comes from immunoSEQ multiplex PCR, and its TCRdb copy is limited to in-frame clones, with some not included. The table has approximately 75,000 clones, around 83% seen once. This clonotype originated in a woman of 80 years or more with acute or convalescent COVID-19. The chain has TRBV6-5 and TRBJ2-7; TRBD1 matches at 8 bases. The sequencing sample was made of peripheral blood. The CDR3 here is CASSSDRVSQQYF. The CDR3 DNA follows: TGTGCCAGCAGTTCGGACAGGGTGTCGCAGCAGTACTTC.